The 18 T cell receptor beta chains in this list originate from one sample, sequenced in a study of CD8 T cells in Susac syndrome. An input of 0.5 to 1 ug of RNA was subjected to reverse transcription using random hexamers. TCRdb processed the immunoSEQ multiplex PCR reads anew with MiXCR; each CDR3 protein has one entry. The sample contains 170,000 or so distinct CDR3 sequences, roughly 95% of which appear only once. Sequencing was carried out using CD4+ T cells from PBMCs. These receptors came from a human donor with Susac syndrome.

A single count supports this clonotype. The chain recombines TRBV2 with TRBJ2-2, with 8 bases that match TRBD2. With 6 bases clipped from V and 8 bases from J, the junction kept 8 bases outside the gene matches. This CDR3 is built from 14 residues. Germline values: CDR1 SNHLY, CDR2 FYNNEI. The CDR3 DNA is TGTGCCAGCAGAAGCGGGAGTGCGGGAGGGGAGCTGTTTTTT. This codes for CASRSGSAGGELFF.

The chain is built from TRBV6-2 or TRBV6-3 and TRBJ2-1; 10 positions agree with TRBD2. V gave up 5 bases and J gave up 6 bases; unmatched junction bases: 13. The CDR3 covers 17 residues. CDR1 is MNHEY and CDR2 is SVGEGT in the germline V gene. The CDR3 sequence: CASSRSSGLAGANEQFF. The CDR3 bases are TGTGCCAGCAGTCGATCTAGCGGGCTAGCGGGGGCCAATGAGCAGTTCTTC.

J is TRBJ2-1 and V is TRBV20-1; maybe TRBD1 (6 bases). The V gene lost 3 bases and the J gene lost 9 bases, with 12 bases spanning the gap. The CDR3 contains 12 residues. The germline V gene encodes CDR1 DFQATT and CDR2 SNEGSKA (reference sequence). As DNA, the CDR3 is TGCAGTGCTAGGGCCCAGGGGAGTGAGCAGTTCTTC. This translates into CSARAQGSEQFF.

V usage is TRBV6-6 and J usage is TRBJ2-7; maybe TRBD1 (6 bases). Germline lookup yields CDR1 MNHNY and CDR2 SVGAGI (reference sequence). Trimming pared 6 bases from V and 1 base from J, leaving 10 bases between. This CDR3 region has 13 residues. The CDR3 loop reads CASSTGTSYEQYV. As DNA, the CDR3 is TGTGCCAGCAGCACCGGGACATCCTACGAGCAGTACGTC.

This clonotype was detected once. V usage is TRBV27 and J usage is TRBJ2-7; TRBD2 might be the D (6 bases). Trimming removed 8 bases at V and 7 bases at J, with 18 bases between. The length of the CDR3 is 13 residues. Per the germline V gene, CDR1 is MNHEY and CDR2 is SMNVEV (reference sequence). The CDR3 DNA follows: TGTGCCAGCGAGACTGTCCGGGGGTTAGAGCAGTACTTC. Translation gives CASETVRGLEQYF.

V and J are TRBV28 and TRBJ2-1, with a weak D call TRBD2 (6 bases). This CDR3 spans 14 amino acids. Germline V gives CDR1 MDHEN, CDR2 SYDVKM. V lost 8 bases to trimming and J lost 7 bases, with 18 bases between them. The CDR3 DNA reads TGTGCCAGCTACTCAGCGGGCCTATGGAATGAGCAGTTCTTC. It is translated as CASYSAGLWNEQFF.

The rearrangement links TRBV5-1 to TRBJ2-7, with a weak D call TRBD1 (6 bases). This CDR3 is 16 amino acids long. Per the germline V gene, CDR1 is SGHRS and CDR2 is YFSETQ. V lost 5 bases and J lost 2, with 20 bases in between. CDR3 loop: CASSSPKGGNPYEQYF. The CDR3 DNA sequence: TGCGCCAGCAGTTCTCCTAAAGGGGGTAACCCCTACGAGCAGTACTTC. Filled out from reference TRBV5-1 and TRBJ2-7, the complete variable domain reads KAGVTQTPRYLIKTRGQQVTLSCSPISGHRSVSWYQQTPGQGLQFLFEYFSETQRNKGNFPGRFSGRQFSNSRSEMNVSTLELGDSALYLCASSSPKGGNPYEQYFGPGTRLTVT.

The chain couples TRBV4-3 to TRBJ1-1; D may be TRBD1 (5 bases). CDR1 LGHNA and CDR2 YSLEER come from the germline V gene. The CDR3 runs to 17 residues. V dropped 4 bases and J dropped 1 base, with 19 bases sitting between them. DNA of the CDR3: TGCGCCAGCAGCCGCAGTGGGCAGGGTCGGGAGAACACTGAAGCTTTCTTT. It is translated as CASSRSGQGRENTEAFF.

CDR3 sequence: CASSFDPGQANEKLFF. CDR3 sequence (DNA): TGTGCCAGCAGCTTCGATCCGGGACAGGCTAATGAAAAACTGTTTTTT. This sequence joins TRBV7-9 and TRBJ1-4, with 8 bases lining up with TRBD1. The CDR3 loop spans 16 amino acids. J lost 3 bases, V lost 3 bases, and 6 bases had no gene match. From germline, CDR1 is SEHNR and CDR2 FQNEAQ (reference sequence).

Written as DNA, the CDR3 is TGTGCCAGCAGTAGAGACAACCAAAATCAGCCCCAGCATTTT. It codes for CASSRDNQNQPQHF. This chain joins TRBV9 and TRBJ1-5; D gene uncertain. The CDR3 has 14 residues. V lost 5 bases and J 4 bases, leaving 13 bases between the germline ends. CDR1 is SGDLS and CDR2 is YYNGEE in the germline V gene.

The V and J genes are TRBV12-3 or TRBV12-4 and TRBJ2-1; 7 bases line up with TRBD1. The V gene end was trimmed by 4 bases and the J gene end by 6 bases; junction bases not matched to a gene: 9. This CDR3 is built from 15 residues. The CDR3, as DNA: TGTGCCAGCAGTTCTCGACAGGGAAGCGTCAATGAGCAGTTCTTC. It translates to CASSSRQGSVNEQFF.

The CDR3 coding sequence is TGTGCCTGGAGTCGCAGGGATGAGCAGTTCTTC. It encodes CAWSRRDEQFF. V is TRBV30 and J is TRBJ2-1, with D possibly TRBD1 on 5 matching bases. The CDR3 loop spans 11 amino acids. V was cut by 2 bases and J by 8 bases, with 7 bases left in between. Germline loops: CDR1 GTSNPN, CDR2 SVGIG (reference sequence). The full variable domain, its missing parts supplied by reference TRBV30 and TRBJ2-1, is SQTIHQWPATLVQPVGSPLSLECTVEGTSNPNLYWYRQAAGRGLQLLFYSVGIGQISSEVPQNLSASRPQDRQFILSSKKLLLSDSGFYLCAWSRRDEQFFGPGTRLTVL.

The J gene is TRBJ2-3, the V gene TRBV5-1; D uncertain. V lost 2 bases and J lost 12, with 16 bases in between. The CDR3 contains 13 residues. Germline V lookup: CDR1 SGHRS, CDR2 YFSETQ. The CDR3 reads CASSLPMGGFQYF. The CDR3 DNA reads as TGCGCCAGCAGCTTACCGATGGGCGGCTTCCAGTATTTT.

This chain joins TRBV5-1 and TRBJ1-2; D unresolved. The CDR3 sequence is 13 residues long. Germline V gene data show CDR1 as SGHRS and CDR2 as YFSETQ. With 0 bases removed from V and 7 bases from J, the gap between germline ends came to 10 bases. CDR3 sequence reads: CASSLELSLGYTF. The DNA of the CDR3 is TGCGCCAGCAGCTTGGAGTTATCTCTTGGCTACACCTTC.

The CDR3 loop is CASSYGGVEDTQYF. Written as DNA, the CDR3 is TGTGCCAGCAGTTATGGTGGGGTAGAAGATACGCAGTATTTT. V usage is TRBV6-5 and J usage is TRBJ2-3; D unclear. Trimming took 3 bases from V and 5 from J, leaving 12 bases between them. CDR1 is MNHEY, CDR2 SVGAGI, per germline. The CDR3 has 14 amino acids.

CDR3 coding DNA: TGTGCCAGCAGCTTAGAACCGGTAACCTACGAGCAGTACTTC. Translation: CASSLEPVTYEQYF. This sequence joins TRBV11-2 and TRBJ2-7; D not certain. The length of the CDR3 is 14 residues. V dropped 0 bases and J dropped 2 bases, with 8 bases sitting between them. Germline V gene lookup returns CDR1 SGHAT and CDR2 FQNNGV.

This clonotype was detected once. CDR3: CASKVSGSSWYEQYF. CDR3 in DNA: TGTGCCAGTAAGGTTTCCGGGAGTAGTTGGTACGAGCAGTACTTC. The chain has TRBV19 and TRBJ2-7; perhaps TRBD2 as D (6 bases). Germline assignment: CDR1 LNHDA and CDR2 SQIVND (reference sequence). CDR3 length: 15 amino acids. V shed 7 bases and J shed 4 bases, with 20 bases lying between them.

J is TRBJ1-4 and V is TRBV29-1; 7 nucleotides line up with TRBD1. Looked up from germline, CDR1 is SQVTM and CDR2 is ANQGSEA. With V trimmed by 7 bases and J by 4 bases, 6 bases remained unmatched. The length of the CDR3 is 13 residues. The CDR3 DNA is TGCAGCGCACAGGGGAATCATAATGAAAAACTGTTTTTT. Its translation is CSAQGNHNEKLFF.